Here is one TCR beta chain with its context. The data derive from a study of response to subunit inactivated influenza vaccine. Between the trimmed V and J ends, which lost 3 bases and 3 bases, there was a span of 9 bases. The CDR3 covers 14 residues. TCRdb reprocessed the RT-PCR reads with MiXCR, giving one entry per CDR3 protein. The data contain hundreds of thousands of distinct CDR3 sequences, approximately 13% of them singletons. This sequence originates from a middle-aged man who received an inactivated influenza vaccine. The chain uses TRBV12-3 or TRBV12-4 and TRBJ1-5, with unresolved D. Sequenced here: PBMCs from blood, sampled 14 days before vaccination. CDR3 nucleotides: TGTGCCAGCAGTTTCCGGGCAATCAATCAGCCCCAGCATTTT. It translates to CASSFRAINQPQHF.